The sequence of this T cell receptor beta chain was determined in a study of shared clonotypes between healthy human individuals. TCRdb's table, derived via immunoSEQ multiplex PCR, lists solely in-frame clones and lacks some. The repertoire holds roughly 650,000 clones, with around 96% as singletons. CD8 cells classed as naive were CD45RO-negative and positively selected for CCR7, excluding terminally differentiated effector memory CD45RA+ cells. The sequence was collected from a woman aged 25 to 39 in good health. Material for sequencing was naive CD8+ T cells sorted from blood.

The CDR3 DNA sequence: TGCGCCAGCAGCTTGGTGTTCGGGACAGGGGTTGCTGAAGCTTTCTTT. This sequence encodes CASSLVFGTGVAEAFF. The rearrangement joins TRBV5-1 to TRBJ1-1, with 10 bases aligning to TRBD1. V lost 0 bases, J lost 6 bases, and 8 bases stayed unmatched. The CDR3 has 16 amino acids. Germline assignment: CDR1 SGHRS and CDR2 YFSETQ.